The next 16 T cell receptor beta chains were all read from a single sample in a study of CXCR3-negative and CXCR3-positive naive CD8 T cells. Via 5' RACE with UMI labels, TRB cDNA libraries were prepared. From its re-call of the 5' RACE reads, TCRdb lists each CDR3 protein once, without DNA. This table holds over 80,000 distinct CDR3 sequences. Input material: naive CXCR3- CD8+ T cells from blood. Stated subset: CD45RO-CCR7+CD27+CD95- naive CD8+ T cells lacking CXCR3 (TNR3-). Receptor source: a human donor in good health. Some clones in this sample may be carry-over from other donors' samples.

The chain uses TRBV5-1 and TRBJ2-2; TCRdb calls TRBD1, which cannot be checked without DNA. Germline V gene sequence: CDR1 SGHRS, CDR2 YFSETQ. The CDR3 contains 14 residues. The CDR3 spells CASSEGANTGELFF.

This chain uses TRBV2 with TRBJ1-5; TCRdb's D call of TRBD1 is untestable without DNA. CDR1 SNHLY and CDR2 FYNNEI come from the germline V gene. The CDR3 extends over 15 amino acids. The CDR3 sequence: CASRDRQGSNQPQHF.

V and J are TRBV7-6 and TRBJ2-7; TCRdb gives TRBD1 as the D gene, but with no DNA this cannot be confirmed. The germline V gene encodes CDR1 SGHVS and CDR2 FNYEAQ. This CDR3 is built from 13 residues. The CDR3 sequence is CASSPLLAYEQYF.

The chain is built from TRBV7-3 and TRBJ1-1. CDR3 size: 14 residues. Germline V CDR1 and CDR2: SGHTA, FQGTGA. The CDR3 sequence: CASSFLGGGSEAFF.

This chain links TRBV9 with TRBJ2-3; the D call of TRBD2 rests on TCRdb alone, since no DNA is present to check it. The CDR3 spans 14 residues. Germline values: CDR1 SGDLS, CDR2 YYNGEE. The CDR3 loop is CASSEWTMADTQYF. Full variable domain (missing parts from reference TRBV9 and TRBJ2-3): DSGVTQTPKHLITATGQRVTLRCSPRSGDLSVYWYQQSLDQGLQFLIQYYNGEERAKGNILERFSAQQFPDLHSELNLSSLELGDSALYFCASSEWTMADTQYFGPGTRLTVL.

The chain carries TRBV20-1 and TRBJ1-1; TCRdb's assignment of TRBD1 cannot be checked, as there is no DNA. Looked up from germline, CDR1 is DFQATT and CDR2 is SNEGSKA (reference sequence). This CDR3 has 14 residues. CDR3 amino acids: CSAKATGDNTEAFF.

CDR3 residues: CASSFGLAGSRETQYF. The chain is built from TRBV28 and TRBJ2-5; TCRdb's assignment of TRBD2 cannot be checked, as there is no DNA. The germline gives CDR1 MDHEN, CDR2 SYDVKM. The CDR3 runs to 16 residues. Full variable domain (outside the CDR3, taken from reference TRBV28 and TRBJ2-5): DVKVTQSSRYLVKRTGEKVFLECVQDMDHENMFWYRQDPGLGLRLIYFSYDVKMKEKGDIPEGYSVSREKKERFSLILESASTNQTSMYLCASSFGLAGSRETQYFGPGTRLLVL.

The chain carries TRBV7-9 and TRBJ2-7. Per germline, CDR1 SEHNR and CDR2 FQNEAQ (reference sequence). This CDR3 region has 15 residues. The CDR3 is CASSLDGRLNYEQYF.

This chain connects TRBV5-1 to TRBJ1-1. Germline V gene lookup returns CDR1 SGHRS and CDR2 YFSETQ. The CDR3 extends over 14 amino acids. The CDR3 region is CASSYAGPNTEAFF. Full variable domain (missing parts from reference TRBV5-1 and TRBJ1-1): KAGVTQTPRYLIKTRGQQVTLSCSPISGHRSVSWYQQTPGQGLQFLFEYFSETQRNKGNFPGRFSGRQFSNSRSEMNVSTLELGDSALYLCASSYAGPNTEAFFGQGTRLTVV.

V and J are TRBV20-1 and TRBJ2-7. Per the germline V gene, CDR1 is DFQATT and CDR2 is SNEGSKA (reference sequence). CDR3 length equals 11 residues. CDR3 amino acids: CSAEQAYEQYF.

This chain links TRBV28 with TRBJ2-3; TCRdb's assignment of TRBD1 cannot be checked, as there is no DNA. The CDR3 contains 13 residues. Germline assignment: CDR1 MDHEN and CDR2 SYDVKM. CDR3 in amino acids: CASSFPGVDTQYF.

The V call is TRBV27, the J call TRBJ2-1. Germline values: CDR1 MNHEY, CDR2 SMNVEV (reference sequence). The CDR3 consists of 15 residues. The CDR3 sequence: CASSLVEGSYNEQFF.

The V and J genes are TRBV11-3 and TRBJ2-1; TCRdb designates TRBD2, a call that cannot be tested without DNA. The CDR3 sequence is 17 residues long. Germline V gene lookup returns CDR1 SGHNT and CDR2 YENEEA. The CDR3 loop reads CASSSSELAEDYNEQFF.

Here the CDR3 reads CATSRDGGYSAEAFF. The chain has TRBV15 and TRBJ1-1; no DNA is available, so the TRBD1 call from TCRdb remains unchecked. The CDR3 extends over 15 amino acids. Germline CDR1 reads LNHNV; CDR2 reads YYDKDF (reference sequence).

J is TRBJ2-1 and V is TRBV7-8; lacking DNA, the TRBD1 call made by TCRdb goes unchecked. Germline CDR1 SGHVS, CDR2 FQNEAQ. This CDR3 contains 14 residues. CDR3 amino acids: CASSPPGYYNEQFF. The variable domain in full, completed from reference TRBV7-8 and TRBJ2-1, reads GAGVSQSPRYKVAKRGQDVALRCDPISGHVSLFWYQQALGQGPEFLTYFQNEAQLDKSGLPSDRFFAERPEGSVSTLKIQRTQQEDSAVYLCASSPPGYYNEQFFGPGTRLTVL.

The chain's CDR3 is CASSSRSLVYEQYF. The genes are TRBV28 and TRBJ2-7; TCRdb's D call, TRBD2, is unchecked because there is no DNA. CDR3 length: 14 residues. Germline assignment: CDR1 MDHEN and CDR2 SYDVKM.